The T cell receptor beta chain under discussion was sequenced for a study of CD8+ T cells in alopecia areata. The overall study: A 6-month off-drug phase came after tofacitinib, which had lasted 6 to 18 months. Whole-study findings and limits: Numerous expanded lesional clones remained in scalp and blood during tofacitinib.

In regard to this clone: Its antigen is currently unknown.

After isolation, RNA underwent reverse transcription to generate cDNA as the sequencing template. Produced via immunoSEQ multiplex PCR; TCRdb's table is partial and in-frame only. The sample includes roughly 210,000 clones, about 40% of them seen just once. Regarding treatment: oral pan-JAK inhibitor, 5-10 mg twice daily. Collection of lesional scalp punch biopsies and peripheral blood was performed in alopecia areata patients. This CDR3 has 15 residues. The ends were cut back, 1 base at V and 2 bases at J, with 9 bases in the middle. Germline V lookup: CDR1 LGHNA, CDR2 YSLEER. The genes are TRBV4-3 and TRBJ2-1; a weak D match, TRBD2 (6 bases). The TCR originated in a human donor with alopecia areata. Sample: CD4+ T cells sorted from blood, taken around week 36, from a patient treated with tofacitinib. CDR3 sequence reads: CASSQVGGTYNEQFF. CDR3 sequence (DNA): TGCGCCAGCAGCCAAGTTGGAGGGACCTACAATGAGCAGTTCTTC.